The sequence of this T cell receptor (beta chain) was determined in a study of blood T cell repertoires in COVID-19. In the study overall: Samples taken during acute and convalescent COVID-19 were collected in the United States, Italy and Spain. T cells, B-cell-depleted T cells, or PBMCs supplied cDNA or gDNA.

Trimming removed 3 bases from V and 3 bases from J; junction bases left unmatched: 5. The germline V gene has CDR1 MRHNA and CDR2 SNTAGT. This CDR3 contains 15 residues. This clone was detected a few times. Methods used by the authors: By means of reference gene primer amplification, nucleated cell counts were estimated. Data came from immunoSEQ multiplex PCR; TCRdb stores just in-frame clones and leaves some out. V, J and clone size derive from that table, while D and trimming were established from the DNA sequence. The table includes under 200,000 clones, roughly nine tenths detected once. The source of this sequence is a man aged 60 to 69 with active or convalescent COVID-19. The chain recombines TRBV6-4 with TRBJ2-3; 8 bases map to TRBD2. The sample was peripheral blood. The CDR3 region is CASSELAGRTDTQYF. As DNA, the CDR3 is TGTGCCAGCAGTGAGTTAGCGGGGAGAACAGATACGCAGTATTTT.